Listed below are T cell receptor beta chains from one sample, sequenced in a study of blood T cell repertoires in COVID-19. Method: immunoSEQ multiplex PCR; TCRdb's copy keeps in-frame clones and lacks some. The sample shows 250,000 to 350,000 clones, about 85% of them seen only once. Sequencing input: peripheral blood. These TCRs come from a woman aged 50 to 65 who had recovered from COVID-19. Each CDR3 is given with its conserved first and last residue. A D gene is named only where the DNA matches it firmly. Size is omitted from some rows. Given values are once, few, many or a class for expanded clones.

CDR3 protein,CDR3 DNA,V gene,D gene,J gene,clone size
CASSLGGRGTINSPLHF,TGTGCCAGCAGCTTAGGGGGCAGGGGGACGATTAATTCACCCCTCCACTTT,TRBV7-2,TRBD1,TRBJ1-6,.
CASSISAGAGGTQYF,TGTGCCAGTAGTATTTCAGCAGGGGCGGGGGGGACCCAGTACTTC,TRBV19,TRBD2,TRBJ2-5,.
CASSLPGLGQPQHF,TGCGCCAGCAGCCTACCGGGTCTAGGCCAGCCCCAGCATTTT,TRBV5-1,.,TRBJ1-5,once
CASSLGGTAGLF,TGTGCCAGCAGCTTAGGCGGGACGGCAGGGCTCTTC,TRBV7-9,.,TRBJ2-1,.
CASSVVGLKGSPLHF,TGTGCCAGCAGCGTAGTCGGGTTAAAGGGGTCACCCCTCCACTTT,TRBV9,.,TRBJ1-6,once
CASSDRGRGEKLFF,TGTGCCAGCAGCGACAGGGGGCGAGGTGAAAAACTGTTTTTT,TRBV6-5,TRBD1,TRBJ1-4,.
CASSEALRGTNQPQHF,TGTGCCAGCAGTGAAGCGCTGAGAGGAACAAATCAGCCCCAGCATTTT,TRBV2,.,TRBJ1-5,.
CSASGTGVKSGYTF,TGCAGTGCTAGTGGGACAGGGGTAAAGAGTGGCTACACCTTC,TRBV20-1,TRBD1,TRBJ1-2,.
CASSLGRRGNTIYF,TGTGCCAGCAGCTTAGGGAGGAGGGGAAACACCATATATTTT,TRBV11-2,.,TRBJ1-3,.
CASSRGLTHGEQYF,TGTGCCAGCAGCCGTGGACTCACCCATGGGGAGCAGTACTTC,TRBV7-2,.,TRBJ2-7,many
CASSPLAGGYEQYF,TGTGCCAGCAGCCCCCTGGCCGGGGGCTACGAGCAGTACTTC,TRBV7-3,.,TRBJ2-7,.
CASSSGTFLTDTQYF,TGTGCCAGCAGTTCCGGGACTTTCCTCACAGATACGCAGTATTTT,TRBV27,.,TRBJ2-3,.
CAISWAQTGAQAGYTF,TGTGCCATCAGCTGGGCCCAGACAGGGGCCCAAGCAGGCTACACCTTC,TRBV10-3,TRBD1,TRBJ1-2,.
CASSLDRATTYEQYF,TGCGCCAGCAGCTTGGACAGGGCTACCACCTACGAGCAGTACTTC,TRBV5-1,.,TRBJ2-7,.
CASSQDRARAYEQYF,TGTGCCAGCAGTCAAGACAGGGCGAGAGCCTACGAGCAGTACTTC,TRBV6-2/TRBV6-3,TRBD1,TRBJ2-7,.
CASSPQGGGSAFF,TGTGCCAGCAGCCCCCAAGGTGGGGGCTCGGCTTTCTTT,TRBV7-9,.,TRBJ1-1,.
CASRRQGNYYGYTF,TGTGCCAGCAGAAGACAGGGGAATTACTATGGCTACACCTTC,TRBV9,TRBD1,TRBJ1-2,.
CASRGASRYGYTF,TGTGCCAGCAGGGGAGCCTCTCGCTACGGCTACACCTTC,TRBV6-5,.,TRBJ1-2,once
CSVATSSGNTIYF,TGCAGCGTCGCCACTTCCTCTGGAAACACCATATATTTT,TRBV29-1,.,TRBJ1-3,.
CASSAPGQGLTEAFF,TGTGCCAGTAGTGCGCCCGGACAGGGGCTTACTGAAGCTTTCTTT,TRBV19,TRBD1,TRBJ1-1,.
CASSPIAEKLFF,TGTGCCAGCAGCCCGATAGCTGAAAAACTGTTTTTT,TRBV6-1,.,TRBJ1-4,.
CAWSVTRASYYSPLHF,TGTGCCTGGAGTGTAACTAGGGCCAGTTACTATTCACCCCTCCACTTT,TRBV30,.,TRBJ1-6,.
CASSVVGNHEQFF,TGTGCCAGCAGCGTAGTGGGCAACCATGAGCAGTTCTTC,TRBV9,.,TRBJ2-1,.
CASSRTAMWEQYF,TGTGCCAGCAGTCGGACAGCTATGTGGGAGCAGTACTTC,TRBV6-5,.,TRBJ2-7,once
CAWSVPRDYGYTF,TGTGCCTGGAGTGTACCCCGGGACTATGGCTACACCTTC,TRBV30,.,TRBJ1-2,.
CASSQAGTIGEKLFF,TGTGCCAGCAGCCAGGCCGGGACTATTGGAGAAAAACTGTTTTTT,TRBV4-2,.,TRBJ1-4,.
CASSQEWLADNEQFF,TGCGCCAGCAGCCAAGAATGGCTAGCGGACAATGAGCAGTTCTTC,TRBV4-1,TRBD2,TRBJ2-1,.
CASSTLGRGTHGYTF,TGTGCCAGCAGCACGCTAGGGAGGGGGACTCATGGCTACACCTTC,TRBV7-2,.,TRBJ1-2,.
CASSLITSSYEQYF,TGTGCCAGCAGCTTAATCACTAGCTCCTACGAGCAGTACTTC,TRBV11-2,.,TRBJ2-7,.
CSACGQLNTEAFF,TGCAGTGCTTGTGGACAGCTGAACACTGAAGCTTTCTTT,TRBV20-1,.,TRBJ1-1,.
CASSQTGTENTGELFF,TGCGCCAGCAGCCAAACCGGGACAGAGAACACCGGGGAGCTGTTTTTT,TRBV4-3,TRBD1,TRBJ2-2,.
CASSIGAALMNTEAFF,TGTGCCAGTAGTATAGGGGCCGCGCTTATGAACACTGAAGCTTTCTTT,TRBV19,.,TRBJ1-1,.
CASSERGSYTEAFF,TGTGCCAGCAGTGAACGGGGGTCCTACACTGAAGCTTTCTTT,TRBV25-1,.,TRBJ1-1,.
CASSARTGGTQDMQYF,TGTGCCAGCAGCGCTAGAACGGGGGGGACTCAGGATATGCAGTATTTT,TRBV7-6,TRBD2,TRBJ2-3,.
CASRPQILNTEAFF,TGTGCCAGCAGGCCGCAGATACTGAACACTGAAGCTTTCTTT,TRBV6-5,.,TRBJ1-1,.
CASSVSGTGGESPLHF,TGTGCCAGCAGCGTGTCCGGGACAGGGGGTGAATCACCCCTCCACTTT,TRBV9,TRBD1,TRBJ1-6,.
CASSIDLLTDTQYF,TGTGCCAGTAGTATAGATCTTCTCACAGATACGCAGTATTTT,TRBV19,.,TRBJ2-3,.
CASSISAGGLDNEQFF,TGTGCCAGTAGTATATCAGCGGGAGGGCTGGACAATGAGCAGTTCTTC,TRBV19,TRBD2,TRBJ2-1,.
CASNGQGGNQPQHF,TGTGCCAGTAACGGGCAGGGGGGAAATCAGCCCCAGCATTTT,TRBV19,TRBD1,TRBJ1-5,.
CASSFPPGGAYEQYF,TGTGCCAGCAGTTTTCCCCCCGGGGGAGCGTACGAGCAGTACTTC,TRBV28,.,TRBJ2-7,.
CASSRRLGLDGYTF,TGTGCCAGCAGCCGTCGTTTGGGGCTGGATGGCTACACCTTC,TRBV27,.,TRBJ1-2,few